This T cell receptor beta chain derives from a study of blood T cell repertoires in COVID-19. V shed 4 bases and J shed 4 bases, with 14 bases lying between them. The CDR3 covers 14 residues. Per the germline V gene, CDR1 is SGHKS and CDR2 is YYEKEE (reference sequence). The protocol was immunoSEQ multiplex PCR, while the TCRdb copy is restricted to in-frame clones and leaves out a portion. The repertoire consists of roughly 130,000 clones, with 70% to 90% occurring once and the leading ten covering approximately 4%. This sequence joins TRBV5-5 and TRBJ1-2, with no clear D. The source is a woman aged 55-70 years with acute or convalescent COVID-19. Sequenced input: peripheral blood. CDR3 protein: CASSPTLLPYGYTF. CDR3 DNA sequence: TGTGCCAGCAGCCCAACCCTCCTACCCTATGGCTACACCTTC.